This T cell receptor (beta chain) is from a study of blood T cell repertoires in COVID-19. Across the study: COVID-19 samples from acute and convalescent phases originated in the United States, Italy and Spain. In each case, the material was cDNA or gDNA derived from T cells, B-cell-depleted T cells, or PBMCs.

The authors' processing: The authors estimated nucleated cell counts from reference gene primer amplification. The repertoire was sequenced with immunoSEQ multiplex PCR; TCRdb's copy has only in-frame clones and lacks some. That table is the source of V, J and clone size, and D and trimming were worked out from the DNA. The sample lists 200,000 to 250,000 clones; roughly 83% were seen once. This TCR derives from a man older than 75 with acute or convalescent COVID-19. Input material: peripheral blood.

The CDR3 nucleotides are TGTGCCATCAGTGGGGCCCAACAAGCTTTCTTT. This gives the protein CAISGAQQAFF. The chain combines TRBV10-3 with TRBJ1-1; D is unclear. V was shortened by 4 bases and J by 9 bases, with 9 bases between the two germline ends. Germline values: CDR1 ENHRY, CDR2 SYGVKD. The CDR3 has 11 residues.